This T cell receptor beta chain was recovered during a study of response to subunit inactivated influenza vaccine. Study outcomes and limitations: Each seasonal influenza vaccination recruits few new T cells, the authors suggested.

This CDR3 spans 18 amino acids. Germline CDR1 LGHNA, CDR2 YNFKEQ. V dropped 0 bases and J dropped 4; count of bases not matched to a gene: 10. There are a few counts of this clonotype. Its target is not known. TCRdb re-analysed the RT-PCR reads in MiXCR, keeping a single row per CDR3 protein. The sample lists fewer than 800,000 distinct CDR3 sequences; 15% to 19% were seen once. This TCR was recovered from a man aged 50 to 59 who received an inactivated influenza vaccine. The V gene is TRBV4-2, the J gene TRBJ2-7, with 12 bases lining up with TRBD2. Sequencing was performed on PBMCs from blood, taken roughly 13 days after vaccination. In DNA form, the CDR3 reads TGTGCCAGCAGCCAAGAACTAGCGGGGGGCGCCAATTTGTACGAGCAGTACTTC. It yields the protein CASSQELAGGANLYEQYF.